The 24 T cell receptor beta chains presented below share a single source sample, sequenced in a study of naive and memory T cell subsets. Study-level findings and limits: Possibly reflecting memory cells re-expressing CD45RA, a few larger clonotypes occurred in naive repertoires, especially CD8.

These receptors are not linked to any known antigen. Both TRBC1 and TRBC2 were covered by a beta constant-region primer of two equimolar oligonucleotides. The ligated cDNA underwent four PCR rounds using SP2 and nested alpha and beta constant-region primers. TCRdb fed the UMI-ligation and nested PCR reads into MiXCR, producing one record per CDR3 protein. The repertoire holds over 130,000 distinct CDR3 sequences, with approximately 21% as singletons. Material for sequencing was naive CD8+ T cells from blood. The receptors were sampled from a human donor in good health.

The rearrangement links TRBV9 to TRBJ1-2; tentative D call: TRBD1 (6 bases). V lost 0 bases, J lost 2 bases, and 8 bases lay in between. This CDR3 spans 14 amino acids. CDR1 SGDLS and CDR2 YYNGEE come from the germline V gene. CDR3 nucleotides: TGTGCCAGCAGCGTAGGAGGGGGAAACTATGGCTACACCTTC. Its protein is CASSVGGGNYGYTF.

This clonotype was recorded a few times. This chain joins TRBV28 and TRBJ2-7; 8 bases match TRBD1. J gave up 4 bases and V 8 bases, and 10 bases lay outside the gene matches. This CDR3 has 14 residues. Germline lookup yields CDR1 MDHEN and CDR2 SYDVKM. CDR3 amino acids: CASGSRDRPYEQYF. The CDR3 nucleotides read TGTGCCAGCGGGTCCCGGGACAGGCCATACGAGCAGTACTTC.

The chain uses TRBV12-3 or TRBV12-4 and TRBJ2-5; no clear D gene. The V end lost 5 bases, the J end lost 3 bases, and 13 bases lay between the germline ends. This CDR3 region has 14 residues. The CDR3 sequence is CASSPPTEEETQYF. Written as DNA, the CDR3 is TGTGCCAGCAGTCCCCCTACAGAGGAAGAGACCCAGTACTTC.

This chain connects TRBV7-6 to TRBJ1-4; a weak D match, TRBD1 (5 bases). V dropped 6 bases and J dropped 3 bases, with 11 bases sitting between them. CDR1 and CDR2 (germline): SGHVS, FNYEAQ. CDR3 size: 14 residues. CDR3 DNA sequence: TGTGCCAGCAGTACAGGCCTCCCTAATGAAAAACTGTTTTTT. This translates into CASSTGLPNEKLFF.

J is TRBJ1-1 and V is TRBV4-1; D is possibly TRBD1 (5 bases). CDR3 size: 14 residues. Trimming took off 4 bases at V and 10 bases at J, with 19 bases between the two ends. Looked up from germline, CDR1 is MGHRA and CDR2 is YSYEKL. In nucleotides, the CDR3 is TGCGCCAGCAGCCCACCGGGACTTTCCGGCCCAGCTTTCTTT. Translation gives CASSPPGLSGPAFF.

The J gene is TRBJ2-7, the V gene TRBV5-5; D unclear. The CDR3 has 15 amino acids. V gave up 1 base and J gave up 2 bases, with 13 bases separating them. Germline CDR1 reads SGHKS; CDR2 reads YYEKEE (reference sequence). The CDR3 protein is CASSLIGRSTYEQYF. As DNA, the CDR3 is TGTGCCAGCAGCTTGATCGGCAGATCTACCTACGAGCAGTACTTC.

The chain employs TRBV6-5 and TRBJ1-2; maybe TRBD1 (6 bases). Germline V gene lookup returns CDR1 MNHEY and CDR2 SVGAGI. The V end was cut by 0 bases, the J end by 2 bases, with 7 bases between. This CDR3 region has 14 residues. CDR3: CASSYSRGNYGYTF. The CDR3 DNA is TGTGCCAGCAGTTACTCCAGGGGAAACTATGGCTACACCTTC.

This chain uses TRBV7-2 with TRBJ1-5; no firm D call. Germline V gene sequence: CDR1 SGHTA, CDR2 FQGNSA. The CDR3 has 15 amino acids. Trimming took off 2 bases at V and 1 base at J, with 9 bases between the two ends. The CDR3 reads CASSLWADSNQPQHF. The CDR3 bases are TGTGCCAGCAGCTTATGGGCAGACAGCAATCAGCCCCAGCATTTT. The entire variable domain, with the rest obtained from reference TRBV7-2 and TRBJ1-5, is as follows: GAGVSQSPSNKVTEKGKDVELRCDPISGHTALYWYRQSLGQGLEFLIYFQGNSAPDKSGLPSDRFSAERTGGSVSTLTIQRTQQEDSAVYLCASSLWADSNQPQHFGDGTRLSIL.

This clonotype was counted a few times. V and J are TRBV29-1 and TRBJ1-1; no firm D call. The V and J ends lost 1 base and 6 bases respectively, with 12 bases between them. Per the germline V gene, CDR1 is SQVTM and CDR2 is ANQGSEA. The CDR3 length is 13 residues. CDR3 loop: CSVEAPVGSEAFF. CDR3 DNA sequence: TGCAGCGTTGAAGCTCCCGTTGGTTCTGAAGCTTTCTTT.

The chain is built from TRBV7-9 and TRBJ1-1; D is undetermined. Trimming cost V 5 bases and J 7 bases, with 11 bases left between them. Germline loops: CDR1 SEHNR, CDR2 FQNEAQ (reference sequence). The length of the CDR3 is 12 residues. CDR3 sequence (DNA): TGTGCCAGCAGCCCCACTACGTATGAAGCTTTCTTT. Amino acids: CASSPTTYEAFF.

This clonotype was detected a few times. The chain is built from TRBV6-1 and TRBJ1-2; no clear D gene. V was clipped by 3 bases and J by 4 bases, with 6 bases between them. Germline CDR1 is MNHNS and CDR2 is SASEGT. The CDR3 contains 12 residues. CDR3 in DNA: TGTGCCAGCAGTGAGGGGTTCTATGGCTACACCTTC. This codes for CASSEGFYGYTF.

The rearrangement uses TRBV7-9 and TRBJ2-5; D is unclear. Germline loops: CDR1 SEHNR, CDR2 FQNEAQ (reference sequence). V dropped 1 base and J dropped 1 base, with 13 bases sitting between them. The CDR3 runs 16 residues. The CDR3 bases are TGTGCCAGCAGCTTAGAGACTCGGTTCCCCCAAGAGACCCAGTACTTC. It translates to CASSLETRFPQETQYF.

The V and J genes are TRBV9 and TRBJ2-1; D is ambiguous. Germline assignment: CDR1 SGDLS and CDR2 YYNGEE. Trimming removed 4 bases at V and 5 bases at J, with 13 bases between. The CDR3 loop spans 14 amino acids. The CDR3 sequence is CASSSPPADNEQFF. The DNA of the CDR3 is TGTGCCAGCAGCTCCCCGCCGGCGGACAATGAGCAGTTCTTC.

The chain combines TRBV7-2 with TRBJ2-3; 9 nucleotides match TRBD2. This CDR3 region has 17 residues. V was clipped by 1 base and J by 6 bases; unmatched bases: 11. Germline lookup yields CDR1 SGHTA and CDR2 FQGNSA. The CDR3 is CASSLGVRLGTSDTQYF. The CDR3 DNA reads as TGTGCCAGCAGCTTAGGGGTTAGATTGGGGACTAGCGATACGCAGTATTTT.

This chain connects TRBV12-3 or TRBV12-4 to TRBJ1-3, with TRBD1 matching 8 bases. The length of the CDR3 is 15 residues. The ends lost 8 bases at V and 4 bases at J; junction bases unmatched: 10. In DNA form, the CDR3 reads TGTGCCAGCGATAAGACAGGGGTGGAAGGAAACACCATATATTTT. Protein product: CASDKTGVEGNTIYF.

This clonotype was counted at least ten times. The chain has TRBV27 and TRBJ2-1; 9 bases are a match to TRBD2. CDR3 length equals 15 residues. The germline V gene has CDR1 MNHEY and CDR2 SMNVEV (reference sequence). V dropped 6 bases and J dropped 5; count of bases not matched to a gene: 8. In nucleotides, the CDR3 is TGTGCCAGCAGCCTGGGACTAGCTCTTAACAATGAGCAGTTCTTC. Residues: CASSLGLALNNEQFF.

This clonotype was recorded many times. The junction and the germline gene differ at one end; a read error may be behind it. The genes are TRBV5-1 and TRBJ2-7; D gene ambiguous. The CDR3 extends over 12 amino acids. Germline V gene lookup returns CDR1 SGHRS and CDR2 YFSETQ. For the CDR3, the DNA is TGCGCCAGCAGCTTGGCTTCCTCCGAGCAGTACTTC. It translates to CASSLASSEQYF.

The chain combines TRBV7-6 with TRBJ2-1; 9 bases map to TRBD2. The V gene end was trimmed by 1 base and the J gene end by 8 bases; junction bases not matched to a gene: 6. Germline V gene data show CDR1 as SGHVS and CDR2 as FNYEAQ. This CDR3 has 15 residues. The CDR3, as DNA: TGTGCCAGCAGCTTAGTTAGCGGGAGAGGCGATGAGCAGTTCTTC. Translated, it gives CASSLVSGRGDEQFF. The variable domain in full, with the rest retrieved from reference TRBV7-6 and TRBJ2-1, is GAGVSQSPRYKVTKRGQDVALRCDPISGHVSLYWYRQALGQGPEFLTYFNYEAQQDKSGLPNDRFSAERPEGSISTLTIQRTEQRDSAMYRCASSLVSGRGDEQFFGPGTRLTVL.

Many counts were recorded for this clonotype. The genes are TRBV6-5 and TRBJ1-2, with a possible D match to TRBD1 (5 bases). Per the germline V gene, CDR1 is MNHEY and CDR2 is SVGAGI. Trimming shortened V by 0 bases and J by 7 bases, and 12 bases separated the two germline ends. The CDR3 totals 14 residues. The CDR3 loop reads CASSYSIQGGGYTF. The CDR3 bases are TGTGCCAGCAGTTACTCGATCCAGGGTGGTGGCTACACCTTC.

The V call is TRBV4-3, the J call TRBJ1-1; TRBD1 might be the D (6 bases). V was trimmed by 4 bases and J by 2 bases, leaving 26 bases between them. The CDR3 is 19 residues long. In germline, CDR1 is LGHNA, CDR2 YSLEER. The CDR3 DNA reads TGCGCCAGCAGCCCCGACCCCGACAGGCCGTGGGGGACTAACACTGAAGCTTTCTTT. Its protein product is CASSPDPDRPWGTNTEAFF.

This clonotype appeared a few times. V gene TRBV19 combines with J gene TRBJ2-1, with 9 bases aligning to TRBD2. With 1 base clipped from V and 4 bases from J, the junction kept 2 bases outside the gene matches. CDR1 is LNHDA and CDR2 is SQIVND in the germline V gene (reference sequence). This CDR3 has 15 residues. CDR3 in DNA: TGTGCCAGTAGTATAGCTAGCGGGGAGTACAATGAGCAGTTCTTC. Residues: CASSIASGEYNEQFF.

The table lists this clonotype with a count of one. V usage is TRBV28 and J usage is TRBJ2-7; perhaps TRBD2 as D (6 bases). The CDR3 covers 13 residues. Per the germline V gene, CDR1 is MDHEN and CDR2 is SYDVKM. The V end lost 0 bases, the J end lost 5 bases, and 8 bases lay between the germline ends. CDR3 in DNA: TGTGCCAGCAGTTTATGGGGGGGTCACGAGCAGTACTTC. It encodes CASSLWGGHEQYF. The full variable domain, completed using reference TRBV28 and TRBJ2-7, is DVKVTQSSRYLVKRTGEKVFLECVQDMDHENMFWYRQDPGLGLRLIYFSYDVKMKEKGDIPEGYSVSREKKERFSLILESASTNQTSMYLCASSLWGGHEQYFGPGTRLTVT.

The chain carries TRBV20-1 and TRBJ2-7; TRBD2 matches at 14 bases. CDR3 length: 15 amino acids. Germline CDR1 and CDR2: DFQATT and SNEGSKA (reference sequence). The junction had 7 bases not matched to a gene; V was cut back by 5 bases and J by 4 bases. The CDR3 sequence: CSARSGTSGRYEQYF. CDR3 DNA: TGCAGTGCTCGCTCGGGGACTAGCGGGAGATACGAGCAGTACTTC.

This clonotype was counted a few times. This sequence joins TRBV7-6 and TRBJ2-7; 11 bases fit TRBD2. The V gene end was trimmed by 5 bases and the J gene end by 1 base; junction bases not matched to a gene: 4. The germline CDR1 and CDR2 sequences are SGHVS and FNYEAQ. CDR3 size: 15 residues. The CDR3 is CASSAGTSGSYEQYF. Written as DNA, the CDR3 is TGTGCCAGCAGCGCTGGGACTAGCGGATCCTACGAGCAGTACTTC. The whole variable domain, remainder taken from reference TRBV7-6 and TRBJ2-7, is GAGVSQSPRYKVTKRGQDVALRCDPISGHVSLYWYRQALGQGPEFLTYFNYEAQQDKSGLPNDRFSAERPEGSISTLTIQRTEQRDSAMYRCASSAGTSGSYEQYFGPGTRLTVT.